These 27 T cell receptor beta chains were all obtained from the same sample, sequenced in a study of blood T cells in healthy people across ages. Using a J-beta primer mix together with a sample-barcoded 5' primer, a second PCR was run for roughly 6 to 12 cycles. TCRdb re-analysed the 5' RACE reads in MiXCR, keeping a single row per CDR3 protein. Here the sample spans some 1.6 million distinct CDR3 sequences, almost 35% being singletons. The specimen was blood. These receptors were obtained from a woman under 40 in good health.

This clonotype was observed many times. This chain joins TRBV3-1 and TRBJ2-7, with 9 bases aligning to TRBD2. Germline-derived CDR1 and CDR2 are LGHDT and YNNKEL (reference sequence). J was trimmed by 0 bases and V by 4 bases; bases with no gene match: 1. The CDR3 length is 14 residues. The CDR3: CASSPTSGSYEQYF. CDR3 DNA: TGTGCCAGCAGCCCGACTAGCGGCTCCTACGAGCAGTACTTC.

The genes are TRBV20-1 and TRBJ1-2, with D perhaps matching TRBD1 (5 bases). The length of the CDR3 is 12 residues. V was shortened by 1 base and J by 8 bases, with 11 bases between the two germline ends. In germline, CDR1 is DFQATT, CDR2 SNEGSKA (reference sequence). In DNA, the CDR3 is TGCAGTGCTAGAGGAGGAGGGGAAGGCTACACCTTC. Its protein product is CSARGGGEGYTF.

The J gene is TRBJ2-5, the V gene TRBV18, with D possibly being TRBD2 (6 bases). Trimming removed 3 bases at V and 2 bases at J, with 13 bases between. The length of the CDR3 is 15 residues. The germline V gene encodes CDR1 KGHSH and CDR2 LQKENI. CDR3 sequence: CASSPTGLVQETQYF. The CDR3 nucleotides read TGTGCCAGCTCACCGACGGGACTGGTACAAGAGACCCAGTACTTC.

Only a few counts were recorded for this clonotype. The V and J genes are TRBV6-2 or TRBV6-3 and TRBJ2-1; unclear D gene. The V and J ends lost 5 bases and 13 bases respectively, with 15 bases between them. The germline V gene encodes CDR1 MNHEY and CDR2 SVGEGT. This CDR3 contains 12 residues. The CDR3 reads CASSQDLLGQFF. The CDR3 nucleotides are TGTGCCAGCAGTCAAGACTTGCTGGGACAGTTCTTC.

This clonotype has only a few counts. The rearrangement links TRBV7-2 to TRBJ2-3; D possibly corresponds to TRBD2 (6 bases). CDR1 is SGHTA, CDR2 FQGNSA, per germline. The CDR3 consists of 16 residues. V lost 5 bases, J lost 8 bases, and 23 bases lay in between. CDR3 sequence reads: CASSPGGSGRAATQYF. The CDR3 region has the DNA TGTGCCAGCAGCCCCGGTGGAAGCGGGCGGGCGGCTACGCAGTATTTT.

The CDR3 loop is CASSSHEGSRHEQYF. CDR3 coding DNA: TGTGCCAGCAGTTCCCACGAGGGATCTCGCCACGAGCAGTACTTC. V is TRBV6-6 and J is TRBJ2-7; D possibly corresponds to TRBD2 (5 bases). Germline loops: CDR1 MNHNY, CDR2 SVGAGI (reference sequence). V was pared by 4 bases and J by 5 bases, with 18 bases between. The CDR3 extends over 15 amino acids.

This clonotype has just a few counts. The V call is TRBV7-8, the J call TRBJ2-5; D may be TRBD2 (6 bases). CDR3 length equals 16 residues. The V end lost 6 bases, the J end lost 3 bases, and 20 bases lay between the germline ends. Germline V CDR1 and CDR2: SGHVS, FQNEAQ. In DNA, the CDR3 is TGTGCCAGCAGTTCGGCCGGGACTTATACTAAAGAGACCCAGTACTTC. Translating it yields CASSSAGTYTKETQYF.

This clonotype was detected a few times. J is TRBJ2-2 and V is TRBV5-1, with D perhaps TRBD2 (6 bases). V lost 4 bases and J 6 bases, leaving 13 bases between the germline ends. Germline values: CDR1 SGHRS, CDR2 YFSETQ. CDR3 size: 14 residues. The CDR3 region has the DNA TGCGCCAGCAGCCCCCTCGGAGGGGCCGGGGAGCTGTTTTTT. It is translated as CASSPLGGAGELFF.

About this clonotype itself: A much larger clone differs by one base, so this may be a read error. The chain uses TRBV2 and TRBJ2-7, with 8 bases aligning to TRBD1. V gave up 7 bases and J gave up 5 bases; unmatched junction bases: 7. This CDR3 region has 13 residues. Germline V lookup: CDR1 SNHLY, CDR2 FYNNEI. The DNA of the CDR3 is TGTGCCAGCATGAGACAGGGGACAGACGAGCAGTACTTC. Its translation is CASMRQGTDEQYF.

This clonotype was observed a handful of times. The chain links TRBV7-9 to TRBJ2-7, with 8 bases fitting TRBD2. Germline V CDR1 and CDR2: SEHNR, FQNEAQ (reference sequence). Unmatched junction bases numbered 10, after V lost 6 bases and J lost 3 bases. CDR3 length: 15 amino acids. DNA of the CDR3: TGTGCCAGCAGTCCAGTGGGGGGACTAGGCTACGAGCAGTACTTC. Encoded protein: CASSPVGGLGYEQYF.

The chain links TRBV12-3 or TRBV12-4 to TRBJ1-5, with D hard to call. There are 14 residues in the CDR3. Trimming cost V 5 bases and J 5 bases, with 13 bases left between them. The CDR3 sequence is CASSASSSHQPQHF. The CDR3 region has the DNA TGTGCCAGCAGTGCCTCTTCTTCACATCAGCCCCAGCATTTT.

The chain couples TRBV28 to TRBJ2-4, with TRBD1 identical over 11 bases. The better agreement between TRBJ2-7 and the DNA end casts doubt on the J call. The germline V gene encodes CDR1 MDHEN and CDR2 SYDVKM. The CDR3 has 15 amino acids. The CDR3 DNA reads as TGTGCCAGCAGTTTACCGGGACAGGGGGGGAACGAGCAGTACTTC. Translation: CASSLPGQGGNEQYF.

The chain links TRBV29-1 to TRBJ1-1; D is uncertain. Trimming took off 4 bases at V and 4 bases at J, with 13 bases between the two ends. CDR1 SQVTM and CDR2 ANQGSEA come from the germline V gene. This CDR3 has 13 residues. CDR3 in amino acids: CSVGRPGRTEAFF. The CDR3 DNA reads as TGCAGCGTTGGTCGCCCGGGCCGCACTGAAGCTTTCTTT.

In its sample, this clonotype was seen once. Sequence at one end of the junction differs from germline and may be a read error. In DNA, the CDR3 is TGCAGCGTTGAGACTAGTACGAGCTCCCACAATGAGCAGTTCTTC. It translates to CSVETSTSSHNEQFF. The chain recombines TRBV29-1 with TRBJ2-1, with D perhaps TRBD2 (6 bases). In germline, CDR1 is SQVTM, CDR2 ANQGSEA. CDR3 length: 15 residues.

The chain has TRBV9 and TRBJ2-1; TRBD2 matches at 7 bases. Trimming took 3 bases from V and 8 from J; bases not matched to a gene: 14. This CDR3 comprises 16 residues. Germline V gene sequence: CDR1 SGDLS, CDR2 YYNGEE. CDR3 bases: TGTGCCAGCAGCGCCGCCCGAGCTAGCGGAACGGATGAGCAGTTCTTC. Translated, it gives CASSAARASGTDEQFF.

Turning to this clonotype: Mismatch with germline at one junction end may stem from a read error. This chain connects TRBV7-6 to TRBJ1-5; D is possibly TRBD1 (6 bases). CDR1 and CDR2 from the germline V gene are SGHVS and FNYEAQ. CDR3 length equals 13 residues. CDR3 DNA: TGCGCCAGCAGCCGACAGGAGAATCAGCCCCGGCATTTT. Translation: CASSRQENQPRHF.

Turning to this clonotype: The junction and the germline gene differ at one end; a read error may be behind it. Here the CDR3 DNA reads TGTGCCAGCAACCAAGGATATAGGGGAACGTTCCAAGAGACCCAGTACTTC. It is translated as CASNQGYRGTFQETQYF. The chain links TRBV3-1 to TRBJ2-5; possible D gene TRBD1, 5 bases. Per the germline V gene, CDR1 is LGHDT and CDR2 is YNNKEL (reference sequence). The CDR3 is 17 amino acids.

The chain is built from TRBV11-2 and TRBJ2-3; perhaps TRBD2 as D (7 bases). Germline V gene sequence: CDR1 SGHAT, CDR2 FQNNGV. Trimming took off 2 bases at V and 10 bases at J, with 16 bases between the two ends. This CDR3 region has 14 residues. The CDR3 sequence is CASSLRGGREAQYF. The CDR3 DNA reads as TGTGCCAGCAGCTTAAGGGGGGGGAGGGAGGCGCAGTATTTT.

The chain combines TRBV9 with TRBJ2-3; TRBD2 aligns across 8 bases. The junction had 5 bases not matched to a gene; V was cut back by 0 bases and J by 5 bases. There are 15 residues in the CDR3. The germline V gene has CDR1 SGDLS and CDR2 YYNGEE. CDR3 residues: CASSVDKREKDTQYF. Written as DNA, the CDR3 is TGTGCCAGCAGCGTAGATAAGCGGGAGAAAGATACGCAGTATTTT.

This clonotype has just a few counts. This chain links TRBV11-2 with TRBJ2-1; 9 bases agree with TRBD1. The CDR3 length is 15 residues. Germline V gives CDR1 SGHAT, CDR2 FQNNGV. V gave up 3 bases and J gave up 3 bases; unmatched junction bases: 3. The CDR3 region has the DNA TGTGCCAGCAGCTTTGGACAGGGGAGCTACAATGAGCAGTTCTTC. Protein product: CASSFGQGSYNEQFF. Full variable domain (remainder filled in from reference TRBV11-2 and TRBJ2-1): EAGVAQSPRYKIIEKRQSVAFWCNPISGHATLYWYQQILGQGPKLLIQFQNNGVVDDSQLPKDRFSAERLKGVDSTLKIQPAKLEDSAVYLCASSFGQGSYNEQFFGPGTRLTVL.

In its sample, this clonotype was seen a few times. V gene TRBV3-1 combines with J gene TRBJ2-7, with D unclear. The germline gives CDR1 LGHDT, CDR2 YNNKEL (reference sequence). The CDR3 extends over 12 amino acids. Trimming pared 6 bases from V and 6 bases from J, leaving 12 bases between. CDR3 sequence: CASSVLGAEQYF. The CDR3 nucleotides read TGTGCCAGCAGTGTCTTGGGTGCCGAGCAGTACTTC.

The rearrangement links TRBV4-2 to TRBJ1-4, with D tentatively TRBD1 (5 bases). The ends were cut back, 0 bases at V and 7 bases at J, with 12 bases in the middle. Germline-derived CDR1 and CDR2 are LGHNA and YNFKEQ. The CDR3 runs to 15 residues. CDR3 residues: CASSQDKGSTEKLFF. The DNA of the CDR3 is TGTGCCAGCAGCCAAGACAAGGGGTCGACTGAAAAACTGTTTTTT.

This clonotype was counted many times. The chain carries TRBV5-1 and TRBJ2-7; 7 nucleotides align to TRBD1. V trimming: 3 bases; J trimming: 2 bases; junction bases outside the gene matches: 5. The CDR3 loop spans 14 amino acids. Per germline, CDR1 SGHRS and CDR2 YFSETQ. Here the CDR3 reads CASSWLTGTYEQYF. The CDR3 region has the DNA TGCGCCAGCAGCTGGCTGACAGGGACCTACGAGCAGTACTTC.

V is TRBV9 and J is TRBJ2-1, with 7 bases lining up with TRBD2. Germline lookup yields CDR1 SGDLS and CDR2 YYNGEE. This CDR3 contains 15 residues. V gave up 1 base and J gave up 3 bases; unmatched junction bases: 4. CDR3: CASSVWEGYYNEQFF. CDR3 DNA sequence: TGTGCCAGCAGCGTATGGGAGGGGTACTACAATGAGCAGTTCTTC.

This clonotype came up a few times. The chain recombines TRBV7-9 with TRBJ2-7; TRBD2 agrees at 9 bases. The CDR3 has 16 amino acids. The germline V gene encodes CDR1 SEHNR and CDR2 FQNEAQ (reference sequence). V gave up 4 bases and J gave up 3 bases; unmatched junction bases: 10. The CDR3 region has the DNA TGTGCCAGCAGCTCCTCATCTAGCGGGGAATTCTACGAGCAGTACTTC. Translation: CASSSSSSGEFYEQYF.

The sample holds a few counts of this clonotype. This chain links TRBV2 with TRBJ2-1; no clear D. Germline CDR1 and CDR2: SNHLY and FYNNEI. The CDR3 runs to 12 residues. Trimming cost V 7 bases and J 6 bases, with 10 bases left between them. CDR3 region: CASTGASNEQFF. The CDR3 DNA reads TGTGCCAGCACGGGCGCCTCCAATGAGCAGTTCTTC.

This sequence joins TRBV30 and TRBJ2-7; a weak D match, TRBD1 (6 bases). The germline gives CDR1 GTSNPN, CDR2 SVGIG (reference sequence). V gave up 2 bases and J gave up 0 bases, with 8 bases separating them. The CDR3 runs 13 residues. CDR3 coding DNA: TGTGCCTGGAGTTCACAGGGCTCCTACGAGCAGTACTTC. It specifies CAWSSQGSYEQYF.